This T cell receptor beta chain derives from a study of blood T cell repertoires in COVID-19. The germline CDR1 and CDR2 sequences are SGHVS and FNYEAQ. The length of the CDR3 is 16 residues. Between the trimmed V and J ends, which lost 5 bases and 0 bases, there was a span of 15 bases. The repertoire was sequenced with immunoSEQ multiplex PCR; TCRdb's copy has only in-frame clones and lacks some. The table includes about 230,000 clones, roughly 83% detected once. Sequencing was performed on peripheral blood. The chain has TRBV7-6 and TRBJ2-3, with D possibly matching TRBD2 (6 bases). This sequence originates from a woman between 45 and 65 years old with acute or convalescent COVID-19. CDR3 DNA sequence: TGTGCCAGCAGCCCTAGAAGGGACTTTAGCACAGATACGCAGTATTTT. Protein sequence: CASSPRRDFSTDTQYF.